A selection of T cell receptor beta chains follows, all from one sample in a study of T cells after yellow fever vaccination. Each CDR3 protein is one row after TCRdb ran MiXCR on the 5' RACE reads. The table records 150,000 or so distinct CDR3 sequences, 6.6% of them present only once. The sample was CD4+ T cells sorted from PBMCs, taken 10 days after the yellow fever booster vaccination. Receptors originate from a young man who received the YFV17D yellow fever vaccine. Each CDR3 is given with its conserved first and last residue.

J	V	CDR3
TRBJ2-4	TRBV5-1	CASSTRQGGGNIQYF
TRBJ2-2	TRBV18	CASSRLHFIQGSNTGELFF
TRBJ1-1	TRBV5-1	CASSSDSMNTEAFF
TRBJ1-4	TRBV7-9	CASSAEEEKLFF
TRBJ1-4	TRBV12-3/TRBV12-4	CASSRAYEKLFF
TRBJ1-2	TRBV20-1	CSALPDSSLANYGYTF
TRBJ1-1	TRBV6-4	CASSPGRAVPMLNTEAFF
TRBJ2-5	TRBV20-1	CSARTGSGASQETQYF
TRBJ1-5	TRBV12-3/TRBV12-4	CASSYRDSFNQPQHF
TRBJ2-2	TRBV5-1	CASSFTLGQGATTGELFF
TRBJ2-5	TRBV20-1	CSAARSLRGETQYF
TRBJ1-1	TRBV27	CASSQGPRQNTEAFF